This passage covers 5 T cell receptor beta chains from one sample sequenced in a study of T-cell memory formation after mild COVID-19. TCRdb passed the 5' RACE reads through MiXCR, listing each CDR3 protein once. Among about 130,000 distinct CDR3 sequences listed, 25% were seen once. The sequencing sample was made of PBMCs or a T cell subset sorted from them (not recorded which). These TCRs come from an adult woman who had mild COVID-19 (a few samples of this study predate the infection). Cell type and time point are not known.

A few counts support this clonotype. The chain uses TRBV27 and TRBJ1-5, with D possibly matching TRBD1 (6 bases). This CDR3 region has 15 residues. The V and J ends lost 2 bases and 4 bases respectively, with 12 bases between them. The germline V gene encodes CDR1 MNHEY and CDR2 SMNVEV (reference sequence). The CDR3 DNA sequence: TGTGCCAGCAGTTTAAGGGGGATGAGAAATCAGCCCCAGCATTTT. It is translated as CASSLRGMRNQPQHF.

This clonotype was detected a few times. The gene calls are TRBV7-6 and TRBJ2-1, with TRBD2 matching 8 bases. The CDR3 sequence is 14 residues long. The trim removed 1 base at V and 10 bases at J, leaving 6 bases unmatched. Germline-derived CDR1 and CDR2 are SGHVS and FNYEAQ. The CDR3: CASSLEAGGKEQFF. The CDR3 coding sequence is TGTGCCAGCAGCTTAGAGGCGGGGGGCAAGGAGCAGTTCTTC. The entire variable domain, with the rest obtained from reference TRBV7-6 and TRBJ2-1, is as follows: GAGVSQSPRYKVTKRGQDVALRCDPISGHVSLYWYRQALGQGPEFLTYFNYEAQQDKSGLPNDRFSAERPEGSISTLTIQRTEQRDSAMYRCASSLEAGGKEQFFGPGTRLTVL.

This clonotype was detected once. J is TRBJ2-7 and V is TRBV10-3, with TRBD1 matching 8 bases. CDR3 length: 13 amino acids. Germline CDR1 reads ENHRY; CDR2 reads SYGVKD. V was clipped by 7 bases and J by 1 base; unmatched bases: 3. CDR3 region: CAINDRGSYEQYF. The DNA of the CDR3 is TGTGCCATCAACGACAGGGGTTCCTACGAGCAGTACTTC.

In this sample, this clonotype turned up a few times. This chain links TRBV15 with TRBJ2-1; 8 nucleotides match TRBD2. The J segment lost 7 bases and the V segment lost 0 bases, leaving 5 bases of the junction unmatched. The germline CDR1 and CDR2 sequences are LNHNV and YYDKDF (reference sequence). The CDR3 totals 15 residues. In DNA, the CDR3 is TGTGCCACCAGCAGAGATGCGGGAGGAGGTAATGAGCAGTTCTTC. It specifies CATSRDAGGGNEQFF.

The gene calls are TRBV4-1 and TRBJ1-2; 7 nucleotides line up with TRBD1. Trimming at V came to 6 bases and at J to 11 bases, leaving 12 bases not matched to a gene. CDR1 MGHRA and CDR2 YSYEKL come from the germline V gene. The CDR3 loop spans 13 amino acids. The CDR3 protein is CASSGTAKWVYTF. The CDR3 DNA reads as TGCGCCAGCAGTGGGACAGCCAAATGGGTATACACCTTC.